This paragraph reports one TCR beta chain. RNA was extracted with the RNeasy kit, and a quantity of about 0.45 to 1 ug was reverse transcribed using random hexamers. A multiplex approach, immunoSEQ multiplex PCR, amplified TCR beta CDR3 across 54 Vbeta and 13 Jbeta. TCRdb processed the immunoSEQ multiplex PCR reads anew with MiXCR; each CDR3 protein has one entry. This sample yields fewer than 200,000 distinct CDR3 sequences, of which less than 95% are seen a single time; 0.1% belongs to the top ten. V lost 7 bases and J lost 8, with 15 bases in between. This CDR3 is 13 amino acids long. Germline values: CDR1 MDHEN, CDR2 SYDVKM. This specimen belongs to a study of CD8 T cells in Susac syndrome. It was healthy donors who served as the controls, matched for age and sex. Through negative isolation, CD4+ and CD8+ T cells were obtained, while TEMRA cells were enriched using FACS.

The clonotype comes from a human donor in good health. Source material: CD4+ T cells from PBMCs. This chain links TRBV28 with TRBJ2-1; D not resolved. DNA of the CDR3: TGTGCCAGCACCCCGGGTAGTAACTATGAGCAGTTCTTC. Protein: CASTPGSNYEQFF.